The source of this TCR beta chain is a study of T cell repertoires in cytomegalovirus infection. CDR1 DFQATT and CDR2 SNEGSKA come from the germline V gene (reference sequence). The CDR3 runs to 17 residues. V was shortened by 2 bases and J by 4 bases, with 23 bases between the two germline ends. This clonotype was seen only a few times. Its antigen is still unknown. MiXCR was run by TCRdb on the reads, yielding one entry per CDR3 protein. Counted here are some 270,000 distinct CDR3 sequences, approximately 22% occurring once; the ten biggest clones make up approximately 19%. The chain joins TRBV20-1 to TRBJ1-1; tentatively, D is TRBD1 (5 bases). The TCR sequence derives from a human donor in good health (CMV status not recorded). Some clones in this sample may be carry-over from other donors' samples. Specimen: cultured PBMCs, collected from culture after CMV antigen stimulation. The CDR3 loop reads CSARSSPGKDLSTEAFF. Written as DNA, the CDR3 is TGCAGTGCTAGATCTAGTCCAGGGAAGGATTTGAGCACTGAAGCTTTCTTT.